These T cell receptor beta chains were read from a single sample in a study of T cell responses to AZD1222 COVID-19 vaccine. Sequencing used immunoSEQ multiplex PCR; TCRdb keeps in-frame clones, though not all of them. The repertoire holds more than 150,000 clones, with 80% to 90% as singletons. Sequenced here: peripheral blood, sampled on day 0 of MenACWY control vaccination. These receptors originate from an adult in good health. The CDR3 runs from the conserved cysteine through the conserved F or W. The D gene is left open where the match is weak. The size field is filled for only some rows; it gives once, few, many or a size class.

v_call,j_call,clone_size,d_call,cdr3_length,cdr3_aa,cdr3_nt
TRBV9,TRBJ1-1,.,TRBD1,13,CASSVNGQGEAFF,TGTGCCAGCAGCGTAAACGGACAGGGAGAGGCTTTCTTT
TRBV6-5,TRBJ2-1,.,.,13,CASSQLARAEQFF,TGTGCCAGCAGTCAATTAGCGCGGGCTGAGCAGTTCTTC
TRBV28,TRBJ1-1,.,.,13,CASSTYMDTEAFF,TGTGCCAGCAGTACCTACATGGACACTGAAGCTTTCTTT
TRBV9,TRBJ2-7,.,.,16,CASSVGDPWWGEEQYF,TGTGCCAGCAGCGTAGGGGACCCTTGGTGGGGCGAGGAGCAGTACTTC
TRBV9,TRBJ2-5,once,TRBD2,20,CASSGEIGLAGGTTHETQYF,TGTGCCAGCAGCGGCGAGATCGGACTAGCGGGAGGGACTACCCATGAGACCCAGTACTTC
TRBV6-5,TRBJ2-5,once,TRBD2,16,CASSFALAGLVETQYF,TGTGCCAGCAGTTTCGCCCTAGCGGGACTGGTGGAGACCCAGTACTTC
TRBV2,TRBJ1-1,.,.,14,CASNQGTQNTEAFF,TGTGCCAGCAACCAGGGGACCCAAAACACTGAAGCTTTCTTT
TRBV6-2/TRBV6-3,TRBJ2-1,.,.,15,CASSYAGATYNEQFF,TGTGCCAGCAGTTACGCCGGAGCTACCTACAATGAGCAGTTCTTC
TRBV24-1,TRBJ2-2,.,TRBD2,18,CATSDYGTSGKNTGELFF,TGTGCCACCAGTGATTACGGGACTAGCGGGAAGAACACCGGGGAGCTGTTTTTT
TRBV4-1,TRBJ1-2,few,.,17,CASSQDQGTQANYGYTF,TGCGCCAGCAGCCAAGATCAAGGGACTCAAGCTAACTATGGCTACACCTTC
TRBV3-1/TRBV3-2,TRBJ1-4,.,.,15,CASSQVSGTAEKLFF,TGTGCCAGCAGCCAAGTTTCCGGGACCGCGGAAAAACTGTTTTTT
TRBV28,TRBJ1-2,.,TRBD1,13,CASSSGQGYGYTF,TGTGCCAGCAGTTCCGGACAGGGCTATGGCTACACCTTC
TRBV29-1,TRBJ1-1,few,.,14,CSALGRVANTEAFF,TGCAGCGCCTTAGGCAGGGTGGCGAACACTGAAGCTTTCTTT
TRBV6-5,TRBJ1-4,.,.,13,CASSSPWDEKLFF,TGTGCCAGCAGTTCCCCCTGGGATGAAAAACTGTTTTTT
TRBV24-1,TRBJ2-2,.,TRBD2,16,CATSDLASGRPGELFF,TGTGCCACCAGTGATTTGGCTAGCGGGAGACCCGGGGAGCTGTTTTTT
TRBV19,TRBJ1-2,few,TRBD1,16,CASSIARTGGYYGYTF,TGTGCCAGTAGTATAGCTCGGACAGGGGGCTACTATGGCTACACCTTC
TRBV18,TRBJ2-7,.,.,15,CASSPSETNNYEQYF,TGTGCCAGCTCACCATCAGAGACTAATAACTACGAGCAGTACTTC
TRBV30,TRBJ1-5,.,.,14,CAWKRDGSNQPQHF,TGTGCCTGGAAAAGGGACGGTAGCAATCAGCCCCAGCATTTT
TRBV28,TRBJ1-4,.,.,15,CASSSPGLGGEKLFF,TGTGCCAGCAGTTCACCCGGTCTCGGAGGCGAAAAACTGTTTTTT
TRBV19,TRBJ2-7,.,TRBD1,14,CASSAGGLSYEQYF,TGTGCCAGTAGTGCAGGGGGTCTCTCCTACGAGCAGTACTTC
TRBV5-4,TRBJ2-5,.,.,15,CASSLGTASQETQYF,TGTGCCAGCAGCTTGGGGACAGCCTCCCAAGAGACCCAGTACTTC
TRBV21-1,TRBJ1-4,.,.,14,CASSPLGAGEKLFF,TGTGCCAGCAGCCCCTTGGGGGCGGGTGAAAAACTGTTTTTT
TRBV7-6,TRBJ2-2,.,.,12,CASKSDSGELFF,TGTGCCAGCAAAAGCGACTCCGGGGAGCTGTTTTTT
TRBV7-3,TRBJ2-3,.,.,14,CASSLAGGTDTQYF,TGTGCCAGCAGCCTCGCCGGGGGCACAGATACGCAGTATTTT
TRBV5-1,TRBJ2-7,.,.,16,CASSLDSAISSYEQYF,TGCGCCAGCAGTTTAGATAGCGCGATAAGCTCCTACGAGCAGTACTTC
TRBV28,TRBJ1-5,.,TRBD1,16,CASSSTGGYSNQPQHF,TGTGCCAGCAGCTCTACAGGGGGCTATAGCAATCAGCCCCAGCATTTT
TRBV29-1,TRBJ2-1,.,TRBD1,13,CSVARQGNNEQFF,TGCAGCGTTGCACGACAGGGAAACAATGAGCAGTTCTTC
TRBV7-3,TRBJ1-2,.,.,16,CASSPKVTGTMEGYTF,TGTGCCAGCAGCCCCAAGGTCACAGGGACCATGGAAGGCTACACCTTC
TRBV6-1,TRBJ2-7,few,.,13,CASSEYQGWEQYF,TGTGCCAGCAGTGAGTATCAGGGGTGGGAGCAGTACTTC
TRBV27,TRBJ2-1,.,TRBD2,14,CASSSSGGASEQFF,TGTGCCAGCTCCTCTAGCGGGGGGGCCAGTGAGCAGTTCTTC
TRBV7-9,TRBJ2-1,.,TRBD2,15,CASSSPATSENEQFF,TGTGCCAGCAGCTCCCCCGCGACTAGCGAGAATGAGCAGTTCTTC
TRBV27,TRBJ1-2,.,.,16,CASSLSWDPENYGYTF,TGTGCCAGCAGTTTATCATGGGATCCGGAAAACTATGGCTACACCTTC
TRBV2,TRBJ2-4,.,.,16,CASSEEGGAAKNIQYF,TGTGCCAGCAGCGAAGAGGGGGGGGCGGCCAAAAACATTCAGTACTTC
TRBV18,TRBJ1-1,once,TRBD1,17,CASSTRPGQGAGTEAFF,TGTGCCAGCTCAACCCGCCCGGGACAGGGGGCGGGAACTGAAGCTTTCTTT
TRBV5-1,TRBJ1-6,.,.,13,CASSYQGNSPLHF,TGCGCCAGCAGCTACCAGGGGAATTCACCCCTCCACTTT
TRBV5-8,TRBJ2-3,.,.,13,CASSTGRIHTQYF,TGTGCCAGCAGTACAGGGAGGATACATACGCAGTATTTT
TRBV9,TRBJ2-1,.,.,12,CASSVEYNEQFF,TGTGCCAGCAGCGTAGAGTACAATGAGCAGTTCTTC
TRBV6-5,TRBJ1-3,.,.,14,CASRTGNSGNTIYF,TGTGCCAGCAGAACAGGAAACTCTGGAAACACCATATATTTT
TRBV5-6,TRBJ2-7,.,TRBD1,15,CASELGQGGFYEQYF,TGTGCCAGCGAGCTCGGACAGGGCGGATTCTACGAGCAGTACTTC
TRBV7-8,TRBJ2-3,.,.,15,CASSEGDRPPDTQYF,TGTGCCAGCAGCGAAGGAGACAGGCCCCCAGATACGCAGTATTTT
TRBV7-3,TRBJ2-1,.,TRBD2,17,CASSLKDVGLDNNEQFF,TGTGCCAGCAGCTTAAAGGATGTGGGACTAGATAACAATGAGCAGTTCTTC
TRBV28,TRBJ2-1,few,TRBD2,16,CASSSWTSGGQNEQFF,TGTGCCAGCAGTTCTTGGACTAGCGGGGGCCAGAATGAGCAGTTCTTC
TRBV6-2/TRBV6-3,TRBJ1-3,.,TRBD1,16,CASSYSGQNSGNTIYF,TGTGCCAGCAGTTACTCGGGACAGAACTCTGGAAACACCATATATTTT
TRBV5-8,TRBJ1-2,.,TRBD1,13,CASSLQGIGGYTF,TGTGCCAGCAGCTTACAGGGGATTGGGGGCTACACCTTC
TRBV2,TRBJ2-7,.,TRBD2,12,CASRDYHYEQYF,TGTGCCAGCCGGGACTACCATTACGAGCAGTACTTC
TRBV4-1,TRBJ1-2,.,.,16,CASSQVNEGVNYGYTF,TGCGCCAGCAGCCAAGTCAATGAGGGGGTTAACTATGGCTACACCTTC
TRBV5-1,TRBJ2-7,.,.,13,CASSLLGDYEQYF,TGCGCCAGCAGCTTGTTGGGGGACTACGAGCAGTACTTC